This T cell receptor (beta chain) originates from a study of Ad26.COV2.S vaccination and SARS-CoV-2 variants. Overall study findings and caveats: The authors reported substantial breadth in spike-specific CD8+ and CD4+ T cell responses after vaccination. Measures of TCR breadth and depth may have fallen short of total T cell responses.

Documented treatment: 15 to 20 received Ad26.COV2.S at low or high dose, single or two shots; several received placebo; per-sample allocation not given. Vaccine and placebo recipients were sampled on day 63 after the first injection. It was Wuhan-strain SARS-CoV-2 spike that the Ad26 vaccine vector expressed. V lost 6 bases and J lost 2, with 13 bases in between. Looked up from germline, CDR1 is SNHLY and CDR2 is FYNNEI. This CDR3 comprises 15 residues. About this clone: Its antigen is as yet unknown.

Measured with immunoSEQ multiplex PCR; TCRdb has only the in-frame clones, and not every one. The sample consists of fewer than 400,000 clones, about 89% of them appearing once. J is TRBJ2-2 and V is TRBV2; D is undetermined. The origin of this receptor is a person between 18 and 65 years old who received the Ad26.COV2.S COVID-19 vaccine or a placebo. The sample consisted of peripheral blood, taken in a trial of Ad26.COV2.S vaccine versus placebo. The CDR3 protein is CASRKGALNTGELFF. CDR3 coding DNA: TGTGCCAGCAGGAAGGGTGCGCTCAACACCGGGGAGCTGTTTTTT. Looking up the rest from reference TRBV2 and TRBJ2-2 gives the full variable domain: EPEVTQTPSHQVTQMGQEVILRCVPISNHLYFYWYRQILGQKVEFLVSFYNNEISEKSEIFDDQFSVERPDGSNFTLKIRSTKLEDSAMYFCASRKGALNTGELFFGEGSRLTVL.